The 26 T cell receptor beta chains below were found in one sample sequenced in a study of T cells in Graves' hyperthyroidism and ophthalmopathy. What was amplified from RNA transcripts were TCR beta CDR3 regions. Primed by the HTBI set, a first-round RT-PCR was run on the TCR CDR3. Each CDR3 protein is one row after TCRdb ran MiXCR on the multiplex PCR reads. Among approximately 380,000 distinct CDR3 sequences listed, 19% were seen once. Sequenced: blood. The source is a woman in her late teens or twenties with Graves' hyperthyroidism.

This clonotype was seen many times. The genes are TRBV7-2 and TRBJ1-5; TRBD1 matches 8 bases. The CDR3 is 16 residues long. The V gene's germline CDR1 is SGHTA and CDR2 FQGNSA. The V segment lost 0 bases and the J segment 8 bases; nucleotides outside the gene matches: 9. CDR3 DNA: TGTGCCAGCAGCTTAGCGATCGACAGGGGAAGGAAGCCCCAGCATTTT. Translation gives CASSLAIDRGRKPQHF. Full variable domain (rest looked up from reference TRBV7-2 and TRBJ1-5): GAGVSQSPSNKVTEKGKDVELRCDPISGHTALYWYRQSLGQGLEFLIYFQGNSAPDKSGLPSDRFSAERTGGSVSTLTIQRTQQEDSAVYLCASSLAIDRGRKPQHFGDGTRLSIL.

The chain has TRBV25-1 and TRBJ1-4; perhaps TRBD1 as D (6 bases). Trimming removed 2 bases from V and 5 bases from J, with 15 bases in between. Germline V lookup: CDR1 MGHDK, CDR2 SYGVNS. This CDR3 is 16 amino acids long. CDR3 coding DNA: TGTGCCAGCAGTGAACTGGGGAGGGGGGTCAATGAAAAACTGTTTTTT. Its protein product is CASSELGRGVNEKLFF.

This clonotype was seen repeatedly, ten times or more. The V call is TRBV7-2, the J call TRBJ2-4; D is perhaps TRBD1 or TRBD2 (5 bases each). This CDR3 contains 14 residues. V lost 4 bases and J lost 1, with 8 bases in between. Germline lookup yields CDR1 SGHTA and CDR2 FQGNSA. The CDR3 region has the DNA TGTGCCAGCAGCTGGGGGAACGCCAAAAACATTCAGTACTTC. It is translated as CASSWGNAKNIQYF.

There are many counts of this clonotype. The rearrangement uses TRBV28 and TRBJ2-2; no clear D. Looked up from germline, CDR1 is MDHEN and CDR2 is SYDVKM. This CDR3 comprises 13 residues. V dropped 3 bases and J dropped 8 bases, with 10 bases sitting between them. CDR3 sequence reads: CASSFGVRGELFF. In DNA form, the CDR3 reads TGTGCCAGCAGTTTCGGCGTAAGGGGGGAGCTGTTTTTT. The whole variable domain, remainder taken from reference TRBV28 and TRBJ2-2, is DVKVTQSSRYLVKRTGEKVFLECVQDMDHENMFWYRQDPGLGLRLIYFSYDVKMKEKGDIPEGYSVSREKKERFSLILESASTNQTSMYLCASSFGVRGELFFGEGSRLTVL.

This clonotype was seen ten or more times. The V and J genes are TRBV20-1 and TRBJ2-5; TRBD1 might be the D (5 bases). The CDR3 is made up of 13 amino acids. Looked up from germline, CDR1 is DFQATT and CDR2 is SNEGSKA (reference sequence). V gave up 4 bases and J gave up 5 bases, with 14 bases separating them. CDR3 protein: CSAKGRGLETQYF. As DNA, the CDR3 is TGCAGTGCTAAGGGAAGGGGTCTGGAGACCCAGTACTTC.

This clonotype has ten or more counts. The CDR3 bases are TGCAGTGCTAGAAACCAGATGGGTCATGGCTACACCTTC. This gives the protein CSARNQMGHGYTF. The J gene is TRBJ1-2, the V gene TRBV20-1; D unresolved. The CDR3 totals 13 residues. Germline V gene lookup returns CDR1 DFQATT and CDR2 SNEGSKA (reference sequence). Between the trimmed V and J ends, which lost 2 bases and 6 bases, there was a span of 13 bases.

This clonotype was detected ten times or more. The gene calls are TRBV6-5 and TRBJ2-5; TRBD2 is a possible D gene (6 bases). This CDR3 contains 14 residues. Germline assignment: CDR1 MNHEY and CDR2 SVGAGI. Trimming took off 2 bases at V and 1 base at J, with 8 bases between the two ends. CDR3: CASSYHGGQETQYF. CDR3 bases: TGTGCCAGCAGTTACCACGGGGGCCAAGAGACCCAGTACTTC.

This clonotype was observed at least ten times. The chain links TRBV5-1 to TRBJ1-1, with D hard to call. The CDR3 contains 13 residues. Trimming took 0 bases from V and 6 from J, leaving 9 bases between them. The germline V gene encodes CDR1 SGHRS and CDR2 YFSETQ. The CDR3, as DNA: TGCGCCAGCAGCTTGGCGGCGAGGGCTGAAGCTTTCTTT. It codes for CASSLAARAEAFF.

This clonotype was seen a single time. Since a much larger clone is just one base distant, this may be a read error. The genes are TRBV28 and TRBJ2-7, with 7 bases that match TRBD2. Germline CDR1 and CDR2: MDHEN and SYDVKM. CDR3 size: 15 residues. After removal of 6 bases from V and 3 bases from J, the junction contained 11 bases not matched to a gene. The CDR3 nucleotides read TGTGCCAGCAGCGCCTGGGAGGGGTCCCACTACGAGCAGTACTTC. Residues: CASSAWEGSHYEQYF.

This clonotype showed up many times. The gene calls are TRBV28 and TRBJ1-1; a possible D gene is TRBD1 (5 bases). Looked up from germline, CDR1 is MDHEN and CDR2 is SYDVKM. The CDR3 extends over 15 amino acids. V was pared by 5 bases and J by 0 bases, with 13 bases between. CDR3 loop: CASSTTGLMNTEAFF. The CDR3 coding sequence is TGTGCCAGCAGTACAACGGGACTTATGAACACTGAAGCTTTCTTT.

This clonotype showed up many times. The genes are TRBV5-1 and TRBJ2-5; 8 nucleotides align to TRBD1. The CDR3 is 15 amino acids. V lost 4 bases to trimming and J lost 7 bases; unmatched junction nucleotides: 12. Germline CDR1 and CDR2: SGHRS and YFSETQ. The CDR3 reads CASSPGQADGGTQYF. As DNA, the CDR3 is TGCGCCAGCAGCCCGGGACAGGCCGACGGTGGGACCCAGTACTTC.

With regard to this clonotype: An end of the junction differs from the germline gene, which may be a read error. This chain joins TRBV5-1 and TRBJ2-4; D remains unclear. The CDR3 covers 13 residues. Germline CDR1 SGHRS, CDR2 YFSETQ. In DNA, the CDR3 is TGCGCCAGCAGCTCATGGATGGAAAACATTAAGTACTTC. Amino acid sequence: CASSSWMENIKYF.

This clonotype was found many times. The chain recombines TRBV24-1 with TRBJ2-7; 7 positions agree with TRBD1. CDR3 size: 15 residues. Germline trimming cut 1 base from V and 3 bases from J; bases unmatched to any gene: 5. Germline V lookup: CDR1 KGHDR, CDR2 SFDVKD. CDR3 loop: CATSDFGQVLYEQYF. DNA of the CDR3: TGTGCCACCAGTGATTTTGGACAGGTCCTCTACGAGCAGTACTTC.

Many counts were recorded for this clonotype. The V call is TRBV25-1, the J call TRBJ1-2; D unresolved. Germline V gives CDR1 MGHDK, CDR2 SYGVNS. CDR3 length: 12 residues. V lost 5 bases and J 7 bases, leaving 11 bases between the germline ends. Here the CDR3 DNA reads TGTGCCAGCAGTTACCTAACTGGTGGCTACACCTTC. Translated: CASSYLTGGYTF.

This clonotype was counted a few times. The chain recombines TRBV11-2 with TRBJ2-5; no reliable D call. V lost 1 base, J lost 0 bases, and 9 bases lay in between. The CDR3 is made up of 15 amino acids. The germline V gene encodes CDR1 SGHAT and CDR2 FQNNGV. The CDR3 DNA reads as TGTGCCAGCAGCTTAGTGGGTACGAACCAAGAGACCCAGTACTTC. It yields the protein CASSLVGTNQETQYF.

This clonotype came up many times. The rearrangement joins TRBV5-1 to TRBJ2-6; D is ambiguous. The germline CDR1 and CDR2 sequences are SGHRS and YFSETQ. The CDR3 sequence is 16 residues long. Trimming stripped 0 bases from V and 0 bases from J, with 7 bases between. CDR3 in DNA: TGCGCCAGCAGCTTGGGCAGTTCCTCTGGGGCCAACGTCCTGACTTTC. Amino acid sequence: CASSLGSSSGANVLTF.

This clonotype was observed at least ten times. This rearrangement joins TRBV6-1 to TRBJ1-5; 8 nucleotides align to TRBD1. Germline V gene data show CDR1 as MNHNS and CDR2 as SASEGT. J was trimmed by 6 bases and V by 6 bases; bases with no gene match: 4. This CDR3 comprises 13 residues. CDR3 nucleotides: TGTGCCAGCAGGGACAGGGAGGCTCAGCCCCAGCATTTT. Residues: CASRDREAQPQHF.

This clonotype was picked up many times. The chain couples TRBV20-1 to TRBJ2-5; 8 bases are a match to TRBD2. Germline V gives CDR1 DFQATT, CDR2 SNEGSKA (reference sequence). With 5 bases clipped from V and 3 bases from J, the junction kept 11 bases outside the gene matches. The CDR3 spans 15 residues. The CDR3 DNA reads as TGCAGTGCTCCTAATCCTAGCGGGCTCAAAGAGACCCAGTACTTC. Translated: CSAPNPSGLKETQYF.

In DNA form, the CDR3 reads TGTGCCAGCAGACGTAGCGGAAGCTCCTACGAGCAGTACTTC. Protein: CASRRSGSSYEQYF. The chain uses TRBV13 and TRBJ2-7; maybe TRBD2 (6 bases). The V and J ends lost 6 bases and 0 bases respectively, with 12 bases between them. The CDR3 spans 14 residues. The germline V gene encodes CDR1 PRHDT and CDR2 FYEKMQ (reference sequence). Full variable domain (remainder filled in from reference TRBV13 and TRBJ2-7): AAGVIQSPRHLIKEKRETATLKCYPIPRHDTVYWYQQGPGQDPQFLISFYEKMQSDKGSIPDRFSAQQFSDYHSELNMSSLELGDSALYFCASRRSGSSYEQYFGPGTRLTVT.

A remark on this clonotype: This may be a read error, as it is one base from a much larger clone. Here the CDR3 reads CSVEESGTGYTF. CDR3 nucleotide sequence: TGCAGCGTTGAAGAGTCAGGGACTGGCTACACCTTC. The chain has TRBV29-1 and TRBJ1-2; tentative D call: TRBD1 (5 bases). Per the germline V gene, CDR1 is SQVTM and CDR2 is ANQGSEA. CDR3 length equals 12 residues. V lost 0 bases, J lost 7 bases, and 9 bases lay in between.

This clonotype was counted ten times or more. The V and J genes are TRBV5-5 and TRBJ1-2; a weak D match, TRBD1 (5 bases). CDR1 is SGHKS and CDR2 is YYEKEE in the germline V gene (reference sequence). The V end lost 4 bases, the J end lost 5 bases, and 15 bases lay between the germline ends. The CDR3 loop spans 14 amino acids. The CDR3 DNA reads TGTGCCAGCAGCATTTCTACAGGTCCTTATGGCTACACCTTC. This encodes CASSISTGPYGYTF. The variable domain in full, completed from reference TRBV5-5 and TRBJ1-2, reads DAGVTQSPTHLIKTRGQQVTLRCSPISGHKSVSWYQQVLGQGPQFIFQYYEKEERGRGNFPDRFSARQFPNYSSELNVNALLLGDSALYLCASSISTGPYGYTFGSGTRLTVV.

This clonotype showed up many times. The J gene is TRBJ2-2, the V gene TRBV7-2; D not certain. Deletions cut 3 bases from V and 0 bases from J, with 11 bases between. Germline loops: CDR1 SGHTA, CDR2 FQGNSA. The length of the CDR3 is 16 residues. CDR3 in DNA: TGTGCCAGCAGCTTGGCGGCGCAAACGAACACCGGGGAGCTGTTTTTT. It specifies CASSLAAQTNTGELFF.

This clonotype was observed at least ten times. The chain combines TRBV4-1 with TRBJ1-5, with D uncertain. The germline V and J ends were trimmed by 2 bases and 2 bases, with 7 bases remaining between them. Germline assignment: CDR1 MGHRA and CDR2 YSYEKL. The CDR3 has 14 amino acids. In nucleotides, the CDR3 is TGCGCCAGCAGCCAAAGCGGGGGCAATCAGCCCCAGCATTTT. Amino acids: CASSQSGGNQPQHF.

This clonotype was recorded many times. This chain connects TRBV28 to TRBJ1-1; 8 bases are a match to TRBD1. V gave up 7 bases and J gave up 1 base; unmatched junction bases: 5. Germline-derived CDR1 and CDR2 are MDHEN and SYDVKM. This CDR3 spans 14 amino acids. CDR3 coding DNA: TGTGCCAGCAAACGGACAGGGACGAACACTGAAGCTTTCTTT. Protein sequence: CASKRTGTNTEAFF.

This clonotype was picked up many times. This chain links TRBV7-2 with TRBJ2-5; no reliable D call. Trimming shortened V by 1 base and J by 5 bases, and 8 bases separated the two germline ends. The V gene's germline CDR1 is SGHTA and CDR2 FQGNSA. This CDR3 contains 13 residues. The CDR3 protein is CASSLEFSETQYF. The DNA of the CDR3 is TGTGCCAGCAGCTTAGAATTTAGCGAGACCCAGTACTTC.

In this sample, this clonotype turned up many times. The chain recombines TRBV2 with TRBJ1-2; D gene ambiguous. The CDR3 spans 14 residues. Germline V gene lookup returns CDR1 SNHLY and CDR2 FYNNEI. With 2 bases removed from V and 0 bases from J, the gap between germline ends came to 7 bases. This chain's CDR3 is CASSERAANYGYTF. Written as DNA, the CDR3 is TGTGCCAGCAGTGAAAGGGCAGCTAACTATGGCTACACCTTC.